This T cell receptor (beta chain) comes out of a study of identical twins. The CDR3 contains 15 residues. Trimming removed 4 bases from V and 0 bases from J; junction bases left unmatched: 6. CDR1 is SGHKS, CDR2 YYEKEE, per germline (reference sequence). TCRdb independently ran MiXCR on the 5' RACE reads; one entry per CDR3 protein. The sample carries about 470,000 distinct CDR3 sequences, approximately 24% recorded once. This clonotype has just a few counts. The data also belong to a second study, concerning T cells expressing NK-cell markers. That report adds: It was still unclear whether expanded NKG2C+ T cell clones were HCMV specific.

The chain carries TRBV5-5 and TRBJ2-7, with TRBD2 matching over 8 bases. Specimen: CD4+ T cells sorted from blood. This TCR came from a young woman in good health. As DNA, the CDR3 is TGTGCCAGCAGCAGAAGCGGGGGCAGCTCCTACGAGCAGTACTTC. Translating gives CASSRSGGSSYEQYF.